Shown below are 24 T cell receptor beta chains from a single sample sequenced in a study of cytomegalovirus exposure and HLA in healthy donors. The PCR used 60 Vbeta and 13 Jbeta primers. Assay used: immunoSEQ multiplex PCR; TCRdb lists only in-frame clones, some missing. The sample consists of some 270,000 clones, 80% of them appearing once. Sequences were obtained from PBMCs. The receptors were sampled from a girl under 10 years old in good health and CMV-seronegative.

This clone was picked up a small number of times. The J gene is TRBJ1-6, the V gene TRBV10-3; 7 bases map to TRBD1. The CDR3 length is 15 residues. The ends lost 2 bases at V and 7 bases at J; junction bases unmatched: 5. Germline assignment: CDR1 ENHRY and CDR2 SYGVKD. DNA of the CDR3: TGTGCCATCAGTGAGACGCAGGGGGACAATTCACCCCTCCACTTT. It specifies CAISETQGDNSPLHF.

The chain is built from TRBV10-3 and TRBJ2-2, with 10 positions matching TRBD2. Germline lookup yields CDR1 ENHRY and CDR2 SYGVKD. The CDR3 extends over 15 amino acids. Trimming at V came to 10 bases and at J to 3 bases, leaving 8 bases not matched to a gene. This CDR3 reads CATRSGGAHTGELFF. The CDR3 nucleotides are TGTGCCACCAGGAGCGGGGGGGCCCACACCGGGGAGCTGTTTTTT.

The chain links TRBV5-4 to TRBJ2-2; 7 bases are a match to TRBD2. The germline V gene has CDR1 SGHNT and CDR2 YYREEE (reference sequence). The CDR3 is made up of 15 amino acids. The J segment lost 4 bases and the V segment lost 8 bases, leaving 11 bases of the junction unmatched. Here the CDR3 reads CASGTTGLFTGELFF. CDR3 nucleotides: TGTGCCAGTGGGACTACCGGACTCTTCACCGGGGAGCTGTTTTTT. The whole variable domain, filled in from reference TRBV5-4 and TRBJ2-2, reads ETGVTQSPTHLIKTRGQQVTLRCSSQSGHNTVSWYQQALGQGPQFIFQYYREEENGRGNFPPRFSGLQFPNYSSELNVNALELDDSALYLCASGTTGLFTGELFFGEGSRLTVL.

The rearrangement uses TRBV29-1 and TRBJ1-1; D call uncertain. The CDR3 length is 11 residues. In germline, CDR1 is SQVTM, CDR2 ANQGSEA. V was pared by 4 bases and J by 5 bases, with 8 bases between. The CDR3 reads CSVAVKTEAFF. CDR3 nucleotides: TGCAGCGTTGCGGTTAAAACTGAAGCTTTCTTT. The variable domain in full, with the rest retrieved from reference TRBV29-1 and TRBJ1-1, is SAVISQKPSRDICQRGTSLTIQCQVDSQVTMMFWYRQQPGQSLTLIATANQGSEATYESGFVIDKFPISRPNLTFSTLTVSNMSPEDSSIYLCSVAVKTEAFFGQGTRLTVV.

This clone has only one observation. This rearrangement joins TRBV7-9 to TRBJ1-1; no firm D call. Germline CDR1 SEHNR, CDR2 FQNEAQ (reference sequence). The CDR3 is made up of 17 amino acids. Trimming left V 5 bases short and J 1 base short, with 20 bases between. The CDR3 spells CASSPTPRTTQNTEAFF. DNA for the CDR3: TGTGCCAGCAGCCCAACCCCCCGCACGACACAGAACACTGAAGCTTTCTTT.

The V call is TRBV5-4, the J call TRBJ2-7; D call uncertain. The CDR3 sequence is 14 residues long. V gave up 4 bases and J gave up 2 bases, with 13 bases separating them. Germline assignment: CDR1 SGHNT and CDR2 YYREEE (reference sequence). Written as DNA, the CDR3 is TGTGCCAGCAGCGCCAGTCTGAGGACCTACGAGCAGTACTTC. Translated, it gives CASSASLRTYEQYF.

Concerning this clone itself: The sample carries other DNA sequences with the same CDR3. CDR3 residues: CASSSGQGYEQYF. CDR3 DNA sequence: TGCGCCAGCAGCTCGGGACAGGGCTACGAGCAGTACTTC. The V gene is TRBV5-1, the J gene TRBJ2-7, with 9 bases aligning to TRBD1. Looked up from germline, CDR1 is SGHRS and CDR2 is YFSETQ. V lost 3 bases, J lost 3 bases, and 1 base stayed unmatched. This CDR3 has 13 residues. The full variable domain, completed using reference TRBV5-1 and TRBJ2-7, is KAGVTQTPRYLIKTRGQQVTLSCSPISGHRSVSWYQQTPGQGLQFLFEYFSETQRNKGNFPGRFSGRQFSNSRSEMNVSTLELGDSALYLCASSSGQGYEQYFGPGTRLTVT.

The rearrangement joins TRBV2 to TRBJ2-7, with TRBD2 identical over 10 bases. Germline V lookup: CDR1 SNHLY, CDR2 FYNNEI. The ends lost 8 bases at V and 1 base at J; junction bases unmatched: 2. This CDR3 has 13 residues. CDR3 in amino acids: CASWTSGSYEQYF. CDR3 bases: TGTGCCAGCTGGACTAGCGGTTCCTACGAGCAGTACTTC.

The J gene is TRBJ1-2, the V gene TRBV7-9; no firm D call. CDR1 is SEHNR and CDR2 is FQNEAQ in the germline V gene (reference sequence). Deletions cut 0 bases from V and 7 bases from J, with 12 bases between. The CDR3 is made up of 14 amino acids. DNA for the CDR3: TGTGCCAGCAGCTTAGCGGGGAGGGCCGCTGGCTACACCTTC. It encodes CASSLAGRAAGYTF.

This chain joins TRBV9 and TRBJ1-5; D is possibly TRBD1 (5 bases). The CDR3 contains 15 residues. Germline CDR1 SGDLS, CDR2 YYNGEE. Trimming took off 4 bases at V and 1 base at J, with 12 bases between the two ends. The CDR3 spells CASSRGTFSNQPQHF. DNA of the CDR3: TGTGCCAGCAGCCGGGGGACTTTCAGCAATCAGCCCCAGCATTTT.

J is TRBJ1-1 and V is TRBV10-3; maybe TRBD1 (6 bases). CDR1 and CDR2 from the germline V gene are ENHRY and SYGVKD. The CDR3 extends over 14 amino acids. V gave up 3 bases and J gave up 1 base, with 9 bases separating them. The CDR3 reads CAISDSGQNTEAFF. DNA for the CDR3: TGTGCCATCAGTGACTCGGGACAGAACACTGAAGCTTTCTTT.

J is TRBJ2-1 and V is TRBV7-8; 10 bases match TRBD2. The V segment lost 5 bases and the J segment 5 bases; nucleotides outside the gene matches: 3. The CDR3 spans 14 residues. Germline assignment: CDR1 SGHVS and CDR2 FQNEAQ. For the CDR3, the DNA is TGTGCCAGCAGCCCAGGACTAGCGGACAATGAGCAGTTCTTC. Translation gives CASSPGLADNEQFF.

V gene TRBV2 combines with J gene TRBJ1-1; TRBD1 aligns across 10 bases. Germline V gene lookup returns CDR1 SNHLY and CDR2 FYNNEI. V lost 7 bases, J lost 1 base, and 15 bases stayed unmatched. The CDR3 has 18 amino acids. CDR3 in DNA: TGTGCCAGCATAGAGGACAGGGGGTGGATTTTTTGGAACACTGAAGCTTTCTTT. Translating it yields CASIEDRGWIFWNTEAFF.

CDR3 amino acids: CASSYGTSVINEQFF. CDR3 DNA sequence: TGTGCCAGCAGTTACGGGACTAGCGTCATTAATGAGCAGTTCTTC. The V gene is TRBV6-5, the J gene TRBJ2-1; 10 nucleotides align to TRBD2. J gave up 7 bases and V 2 bases, and 5 bases lay outside the gene matches. Germline V CDR1 and CDR2: MNHEY, SVGAGI. The CDR3 runs to 15 residues.

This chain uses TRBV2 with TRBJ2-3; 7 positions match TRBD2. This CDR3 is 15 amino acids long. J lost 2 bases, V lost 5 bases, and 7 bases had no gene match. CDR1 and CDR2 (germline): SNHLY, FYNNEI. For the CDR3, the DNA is TGTGCCAGCAGTCCGGGAGGCTATTACACAGATACGCAGTATTTT. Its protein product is CASSPGGYYTDTQYF.

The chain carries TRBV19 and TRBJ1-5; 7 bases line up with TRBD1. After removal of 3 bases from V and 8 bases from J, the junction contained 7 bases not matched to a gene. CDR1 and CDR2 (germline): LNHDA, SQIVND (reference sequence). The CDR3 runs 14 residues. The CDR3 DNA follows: TGTGCCAGTAGTATCGACAGGGCTATTGAGCCCCAGCATTTT. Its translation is CASSIDRAIEPQHF.

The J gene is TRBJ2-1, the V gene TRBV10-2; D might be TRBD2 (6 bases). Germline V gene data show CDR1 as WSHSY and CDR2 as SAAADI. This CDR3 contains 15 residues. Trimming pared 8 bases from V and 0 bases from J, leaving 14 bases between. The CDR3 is CASFAGLRSYNEQFF. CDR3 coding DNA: TGCGCCAGCTTTGCGGGGTTGCGCTCCTACAATGAGCAGTTCTTC.

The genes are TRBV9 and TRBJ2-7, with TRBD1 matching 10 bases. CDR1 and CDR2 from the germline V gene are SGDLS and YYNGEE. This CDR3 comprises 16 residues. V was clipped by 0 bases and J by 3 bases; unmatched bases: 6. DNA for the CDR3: TGTGCCAGCAGCGTAGGAGGGACAGGGGTGGTCTACGAGCAGTACTTC. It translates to CASSVGGTGVVYEQYF. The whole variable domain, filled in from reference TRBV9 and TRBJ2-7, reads DSGVTQTPKHLITATGQRVTLRCSPRSGDLSVYWYQQSLDQGLQFLIQYYNGEERAKGNILERFSAQQFPDLHSELNLSSLELGDSALYFCASSVGGTGVVYEQYFGPGTRLTVT.

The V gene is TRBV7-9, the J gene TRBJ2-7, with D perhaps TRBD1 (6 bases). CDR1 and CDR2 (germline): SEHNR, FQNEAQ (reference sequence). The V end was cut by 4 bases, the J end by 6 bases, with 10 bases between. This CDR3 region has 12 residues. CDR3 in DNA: TGTGCCAGCAGCTCACAGGGTACCGAGCAGTACTTC. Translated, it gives CASSSQGTEQYF.

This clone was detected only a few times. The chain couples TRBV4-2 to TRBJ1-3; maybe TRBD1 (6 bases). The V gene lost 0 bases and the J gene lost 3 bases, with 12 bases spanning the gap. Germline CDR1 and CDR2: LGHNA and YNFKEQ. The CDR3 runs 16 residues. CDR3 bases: TGTGCCAGCAGCCAAGACCGGGGGGGCGTTGGAAACACCATATATTTT. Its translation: CASSQDRGGVGNTIYF.

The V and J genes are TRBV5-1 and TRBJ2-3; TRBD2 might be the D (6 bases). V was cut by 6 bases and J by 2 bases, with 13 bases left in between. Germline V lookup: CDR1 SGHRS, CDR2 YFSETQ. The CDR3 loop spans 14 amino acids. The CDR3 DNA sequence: TGCGCCAGCAAGGCCCGCGGGGACACAGATACGCAGTATTTT. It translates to CASKARGDTDTQYF. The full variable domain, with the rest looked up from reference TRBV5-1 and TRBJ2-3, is KAGVTQTPRYLIKTRGQQVTLSCSPISGHRSVSWYQQTPGQGLQFLFEYFSETQRNKGNFPGRFSGRQFSNSRSEMNVSTLELGDSALYLCASKARGDTDTQYFGPGTRLTVL.

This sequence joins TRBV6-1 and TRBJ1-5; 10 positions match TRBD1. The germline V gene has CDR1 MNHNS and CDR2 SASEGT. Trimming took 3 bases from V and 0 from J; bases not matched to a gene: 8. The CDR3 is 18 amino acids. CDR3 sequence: CASSDWGTGEYSNQPQHF. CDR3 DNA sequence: TGTGCCAGCAGTGACTGGGGGACAGGGGAGTATAGCAATCAGCCCCAGCATTTT.

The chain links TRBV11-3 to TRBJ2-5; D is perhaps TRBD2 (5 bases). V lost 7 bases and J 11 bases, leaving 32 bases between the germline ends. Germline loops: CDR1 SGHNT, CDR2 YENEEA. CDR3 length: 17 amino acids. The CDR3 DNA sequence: TGTGCCAGCACCATCAGCCCCCCCAAGGGTCCCTTTAGGGAGCAGTACTTC. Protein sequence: CASTISPPKGPFREQYF.

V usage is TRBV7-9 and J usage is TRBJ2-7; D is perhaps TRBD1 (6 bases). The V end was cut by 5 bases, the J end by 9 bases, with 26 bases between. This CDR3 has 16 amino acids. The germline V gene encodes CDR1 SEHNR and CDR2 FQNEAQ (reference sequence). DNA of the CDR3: TGTGCCAGCAGCCACCAACTTGGGACAATAATAACGGGGCAGTACTTC. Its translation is CASSHQLGTIITGQYF.